Listed here is a single TCR beta chain. This record belongs to a study of blood T cell repertoires in COVID-19. Study details: PBMCs, B-cell-depleted T cells, or T cells provided the cDNA or gDNA that made up the material.

Using immunoSEQ multiplex PCR, the repertoire was profiled, and TCRdb retains in-frame clones only, with some absent. The profile shows a few hundred thousand clones, 85% of them singletons. The CDR3 contains 12 residues. The germline gives CDR1 MGHDK, CDR2 SYGVNS. Trimming removed 6 bases from V and 6 bases from J, with 8 bases in between. The rearrangement links TRBV25-1 to TRBJ2-2, with D perhaps matching TRBD1 (6 bases). Sequenced input: peripheral blood. The sequence derives from a woman between 45 and 60 years old with active or convalescent COVID-19. The CDR3 protein is CASREGAGELFF. For the CDR3, the DNA is TGTGCCAGCAGAGAGGGGGCCGGGGAGCTGTTTTTT.